The rows below give T cell receptor beta chains drawn from one sample of a study of blood T cell repertoires in COVID-19. Sequencing used immunoSEQ multiplex PCR; TCRdb keeps in-frame clones, though not all of them. The table includes roughly 350,000 clones, more than 70% detected once. The sequencing sample was made of peripheral blood. The origin of the receptors is a woman in her seventies with COVID-19, enrolled during active disease. Each CDR3 is given without its conserved first and last residue. The size of a clone is reported for some rows only, either as once, few or many, or as a class for expanded clones.

clone size	J gene	V gene	CDR3 protein
NA	TRBJ1-2	TRBV7-9	ASSQGQNYGYT
once	TRBJ2-5	TRBV19	ASSSQETQY
NA	TRBJ1-2	TRBV27	ASSLLKGGRYGYT
NA	TRBJ1-4	TRBV7-2	ASSFYSSEKLF
NA	TRBJ1-3	TRBV9	ASSPGDSTNTIY
NA	TRBJ1-1	TRBV28	AASARRTEAF
NA	TRBJ2-2	TRBV7-9	ASSRTGTDTGELF
NA	TRBJ1-2	TRBV20-1	SATDIGYT
NA	TRBJ1-1	TRBV5-6	ASSNTGLTEAF
NA	TRBJ1-1	TRBV28	ASSSPGAVNTEAF
NA	TRBJ2-7	TRBV10-3	AISGSDRNSYEQY
NA	TRBJ1-3	TRBV18	ASSPMTGAGNTIY
NA	TRBJ1-5	TRBV2	ASRGDSSFNQPQH
NA	TRBJ1-6	TRBV28	ASTLGGGNNSPLH
once	TRBJ2-3	TRBV3-1/TRBV3-2	ASSPRTSGVPY
NA	TRBJ2-6	TRBV24-1	ATSEPGQGGVGANVLT
few	TRBJ2-7	TRBV5-6	ASSLGPITYEQY
once	TRBJ1-2	TRBV4-3	ASSQEPADRVNYGYT
NA	TRBJ2-3	TRBV5-1	ASWTRRDTQY
once	TRBJ1-1	TRBV29-1	SVAGTGGFGNTEAF
NA	TRBJ1-1	TRBV3-1/TRBV3-2	ASSQEGWGDRYTEAF
few	TRBJ2-2	TRBV27	ASSRTSGFNTGELF
once	TRBJ1-5	TRBV18	ASSPTSQGEGLHQPQH
NA	TRBJ1-6	TRBV3-1/TRBV3-2	ASSRGTGNSPLH
NA	TRBJ2-5	TRBV5-8	ASSPAGVETQY
once	TRBJ2-7	TRBV7-9	ASSLEAGGLKQY
few	TRBJ1-6	TRBV4-3	ASSQAGQWDSPLH
NA	TRBJ1-3	TRBV7-9	ASSPQGVSGNTIY
NA	TRBJ1-2	TRBV10-2	ASSSDSGVYGYT
NA	TRBJ2-5	TRBV11-2	ASSFRDSQETQY
NA	TRBJ1-1	TRBV2	ASSDQIEAF
NA	TRBJ1-2	TRBV27	ASKNTVPGGGYT
NA	TRBJ2-7	TRBV3-1/TRBV3-2	ASSQGSGFYEQY
NA	TRBJ2-5	TRBV5-8	ASSFHKWRYQETQY
NA	TRBJ1-2	TRBV5-8	ASSFGDRGRGDGYT
NA	TRBJ1-3	TRBV11-1	ASGADAENSGNTIY
NA	TRBJ1-6	TRBV4-1	ASSPGQGEDSPLH
NA	TRBJ2-7	TRBV11-2	ASSLDRGVDEQY
NA	TRBJ1-2	TRBV5-6	ASSLVLQENGYGYT
NA	TRBJ2-2	TRBV6-5	ASSYWAGTGELF
once	TRBJ2-3	TRBV24-1	ATSDTSGASTDTQY
NA	TRBJ2-2	TRBV10-2	ASSFSGELTGELF
NA	TRBJ1-4	TRBV7-9	ASSLGGRQGGEKLF
NA	TRBJ1-6	TRBV30	AWSRVGSSYNSPLH
few	TRBJ2-2	TRBV5-1	ASSSGTGSDSTGELF
NA	TRBJ2-5	TRBV3-1/TRBV3-2	ASSPRGEAGETQY
NA	TRBJ2-7	TRBV6-2/TRBV6-3	ASSYYLGREQY
NA	TRBJ1-3	TRBV7-9	AGGAGNTIY
NA	TRBJ2-1	TRBV19	ASKPGQGRGEQF
NA	TRBJ2-7	TRBV11-2	ASSFGTAYEQY
NA	TRBJ1-5	TRBV28	ASSLLLQGNQPQH
NA	TRBJ1-1	TRBV2	ASSEQARTNTEAF
NA	TRBJ2-5	TRBV19	ASEGGETQY
few	TRBJ2-7	TRBV7-2	ASSLGLSRTYEQY
NA	TRBJ1-4	TRBV11-2	ASSLARTEGGILF